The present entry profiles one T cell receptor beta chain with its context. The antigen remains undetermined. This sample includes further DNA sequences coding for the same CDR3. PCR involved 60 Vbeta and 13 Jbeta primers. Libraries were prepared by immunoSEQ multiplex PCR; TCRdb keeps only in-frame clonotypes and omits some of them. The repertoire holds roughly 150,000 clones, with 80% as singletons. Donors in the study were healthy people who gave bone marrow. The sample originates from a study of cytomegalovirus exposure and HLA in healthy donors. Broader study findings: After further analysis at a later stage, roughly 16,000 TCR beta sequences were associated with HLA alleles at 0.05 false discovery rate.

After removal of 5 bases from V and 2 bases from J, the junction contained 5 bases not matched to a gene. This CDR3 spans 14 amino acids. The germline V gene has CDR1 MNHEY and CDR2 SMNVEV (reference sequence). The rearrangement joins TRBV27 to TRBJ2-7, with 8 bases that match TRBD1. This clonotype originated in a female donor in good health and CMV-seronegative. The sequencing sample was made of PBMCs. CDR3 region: CASSPGQGAYEQYF. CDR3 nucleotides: TGTGCCAGCAGTCCAGGACAGGGTGCCTACGAGCAGTACTTC.